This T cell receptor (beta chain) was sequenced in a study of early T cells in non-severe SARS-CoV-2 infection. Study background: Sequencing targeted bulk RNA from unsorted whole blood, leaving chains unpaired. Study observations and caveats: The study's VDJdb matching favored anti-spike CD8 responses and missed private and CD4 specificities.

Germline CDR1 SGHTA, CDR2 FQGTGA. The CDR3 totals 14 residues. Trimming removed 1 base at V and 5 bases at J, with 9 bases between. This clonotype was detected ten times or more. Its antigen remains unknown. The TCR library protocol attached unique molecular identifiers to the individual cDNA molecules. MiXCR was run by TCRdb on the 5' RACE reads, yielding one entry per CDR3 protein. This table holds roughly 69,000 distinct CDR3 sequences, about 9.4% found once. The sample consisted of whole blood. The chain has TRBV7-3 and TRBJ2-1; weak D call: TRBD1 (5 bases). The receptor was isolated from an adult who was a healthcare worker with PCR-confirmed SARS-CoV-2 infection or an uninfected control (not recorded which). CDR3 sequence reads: CASSLNDRNNEQFF. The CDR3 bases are TGTGCCAGCAGCTTAAACGACAGAAACAATGAGCAGTTCTTC.